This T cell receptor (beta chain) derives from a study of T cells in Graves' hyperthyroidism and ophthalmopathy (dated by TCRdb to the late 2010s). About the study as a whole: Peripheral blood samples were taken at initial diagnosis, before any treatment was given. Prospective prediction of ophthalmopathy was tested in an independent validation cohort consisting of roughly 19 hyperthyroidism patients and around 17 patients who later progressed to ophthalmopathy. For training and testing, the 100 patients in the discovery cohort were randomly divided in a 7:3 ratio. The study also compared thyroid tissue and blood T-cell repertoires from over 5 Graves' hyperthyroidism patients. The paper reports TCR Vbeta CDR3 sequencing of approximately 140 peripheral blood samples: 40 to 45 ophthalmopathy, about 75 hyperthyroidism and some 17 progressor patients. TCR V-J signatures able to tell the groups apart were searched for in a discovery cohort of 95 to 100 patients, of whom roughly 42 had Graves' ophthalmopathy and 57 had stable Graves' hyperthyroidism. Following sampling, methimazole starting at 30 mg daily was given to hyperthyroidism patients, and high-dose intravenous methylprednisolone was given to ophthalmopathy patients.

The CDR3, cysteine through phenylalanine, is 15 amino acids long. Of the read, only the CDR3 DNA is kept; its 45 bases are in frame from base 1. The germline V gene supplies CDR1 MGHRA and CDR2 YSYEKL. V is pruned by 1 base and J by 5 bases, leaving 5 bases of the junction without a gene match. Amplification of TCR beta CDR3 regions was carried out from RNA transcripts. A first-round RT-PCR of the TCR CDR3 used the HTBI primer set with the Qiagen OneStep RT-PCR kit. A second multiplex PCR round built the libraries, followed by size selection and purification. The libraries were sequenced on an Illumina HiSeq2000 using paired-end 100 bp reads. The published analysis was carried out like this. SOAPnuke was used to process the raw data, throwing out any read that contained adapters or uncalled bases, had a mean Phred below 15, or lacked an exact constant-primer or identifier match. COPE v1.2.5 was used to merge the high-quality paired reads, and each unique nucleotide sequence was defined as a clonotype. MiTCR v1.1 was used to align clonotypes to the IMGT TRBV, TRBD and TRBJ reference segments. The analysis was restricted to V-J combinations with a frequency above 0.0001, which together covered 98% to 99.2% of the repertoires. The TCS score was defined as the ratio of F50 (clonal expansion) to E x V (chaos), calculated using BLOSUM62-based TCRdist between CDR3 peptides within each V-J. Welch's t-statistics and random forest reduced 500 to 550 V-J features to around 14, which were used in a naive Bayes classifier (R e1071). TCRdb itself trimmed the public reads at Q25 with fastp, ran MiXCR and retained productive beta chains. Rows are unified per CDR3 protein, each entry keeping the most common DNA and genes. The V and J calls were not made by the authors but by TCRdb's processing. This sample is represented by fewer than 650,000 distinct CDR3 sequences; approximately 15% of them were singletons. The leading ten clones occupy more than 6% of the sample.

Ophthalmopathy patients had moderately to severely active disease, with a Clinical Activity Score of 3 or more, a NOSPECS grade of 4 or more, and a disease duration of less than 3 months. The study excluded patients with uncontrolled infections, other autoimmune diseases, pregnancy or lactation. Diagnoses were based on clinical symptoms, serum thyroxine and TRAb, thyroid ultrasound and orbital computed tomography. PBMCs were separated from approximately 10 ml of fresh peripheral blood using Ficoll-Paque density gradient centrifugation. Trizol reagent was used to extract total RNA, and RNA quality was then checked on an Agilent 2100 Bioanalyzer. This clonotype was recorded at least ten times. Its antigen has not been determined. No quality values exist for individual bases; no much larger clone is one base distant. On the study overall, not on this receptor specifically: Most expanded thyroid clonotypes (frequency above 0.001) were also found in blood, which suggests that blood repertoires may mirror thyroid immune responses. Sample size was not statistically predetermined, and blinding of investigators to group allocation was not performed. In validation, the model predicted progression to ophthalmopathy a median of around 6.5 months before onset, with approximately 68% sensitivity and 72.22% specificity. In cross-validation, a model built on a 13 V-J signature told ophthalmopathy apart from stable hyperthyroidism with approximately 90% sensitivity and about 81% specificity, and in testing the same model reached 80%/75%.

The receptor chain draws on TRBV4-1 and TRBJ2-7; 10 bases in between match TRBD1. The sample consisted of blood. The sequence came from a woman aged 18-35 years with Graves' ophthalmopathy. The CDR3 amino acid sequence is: CASSQGPGQGHEQYF. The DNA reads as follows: TGCGCCAGCAGCCAAGGGCCGGGACAGGGGCACGAGCAGTACTTC.